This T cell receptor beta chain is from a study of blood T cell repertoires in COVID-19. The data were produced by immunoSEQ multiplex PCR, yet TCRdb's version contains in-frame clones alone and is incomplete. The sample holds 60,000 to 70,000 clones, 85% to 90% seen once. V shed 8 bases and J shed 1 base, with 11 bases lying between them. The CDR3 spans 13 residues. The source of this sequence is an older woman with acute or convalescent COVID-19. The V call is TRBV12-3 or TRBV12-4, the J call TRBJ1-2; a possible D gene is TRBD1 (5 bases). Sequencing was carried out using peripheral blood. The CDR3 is CASSGGINYGYTF. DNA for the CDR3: TGTGCCAGCTCGGGGGGTATTAACTATGGCTACACCTTC.